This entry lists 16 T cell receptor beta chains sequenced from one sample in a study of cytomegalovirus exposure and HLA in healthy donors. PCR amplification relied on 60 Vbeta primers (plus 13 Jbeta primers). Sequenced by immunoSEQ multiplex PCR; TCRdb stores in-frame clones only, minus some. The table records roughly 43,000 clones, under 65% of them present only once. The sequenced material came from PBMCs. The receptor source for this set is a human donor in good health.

The CDR3 is CASSPDSPGELFF. The CDR3 region has the DNA TGTGCCAGCAGCCCGGACTCCCCCGGGGAGCTGTTTTTT. The chain is built from TRBV9 and TRBJ2-2; D perhaps matches TRBD2 (5 bases). Trimming cost V 4 bases and J 6 bases, with 10 bases left between them. The CDR3 covers 13 residues. Germline V CDR1 and CDR2: SGDLS, YYNGEE.

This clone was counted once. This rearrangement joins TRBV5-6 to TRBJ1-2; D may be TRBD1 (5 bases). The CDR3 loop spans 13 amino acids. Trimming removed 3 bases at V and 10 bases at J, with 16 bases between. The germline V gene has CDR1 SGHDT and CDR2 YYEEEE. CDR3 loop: CASSSAAGLAYTF. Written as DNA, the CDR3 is TGTGCCAGCAGCTCAGCCGCAGGGTTAGCCTACACCTTC.

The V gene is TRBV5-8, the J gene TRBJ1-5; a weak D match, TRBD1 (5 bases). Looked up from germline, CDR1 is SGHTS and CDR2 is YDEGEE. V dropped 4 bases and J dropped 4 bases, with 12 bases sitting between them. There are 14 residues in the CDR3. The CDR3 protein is CASSHDQGNQPQHF. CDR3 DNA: TGTGCCAGCAGCCACGACCAGGGAAATCAGCCCCAGCATTTT. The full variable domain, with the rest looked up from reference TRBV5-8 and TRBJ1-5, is EAGVTQSPTHLIKTRGQQATLRCSPISGHTSVYWYQQALGLGLQFLLWYDEGEERNRGNFPPRFSGRQFPNYSSELNVNALELEDSALYLCASSHDQGNQPQHFGDGTRLSIL.

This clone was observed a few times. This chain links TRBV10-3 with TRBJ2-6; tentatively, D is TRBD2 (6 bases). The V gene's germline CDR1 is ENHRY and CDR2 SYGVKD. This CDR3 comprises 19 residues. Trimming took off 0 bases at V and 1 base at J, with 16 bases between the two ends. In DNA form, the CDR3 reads TGTGCCATCAGTGAGTCGAGCGCCGGGGGTGATTCTGGGGCCAACGTCCTGACTTTC. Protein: CAISESSAGGDSGANVLTF.

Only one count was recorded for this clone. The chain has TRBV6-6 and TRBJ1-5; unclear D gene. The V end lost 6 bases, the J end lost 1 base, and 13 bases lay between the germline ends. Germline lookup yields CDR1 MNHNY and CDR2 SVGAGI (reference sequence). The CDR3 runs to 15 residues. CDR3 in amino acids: CASSPGGGSNQPQHF. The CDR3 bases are TGTGCCAGCAGCCCCGGAGGTGGAAGCAATCAGCCCCAGCATTTT.

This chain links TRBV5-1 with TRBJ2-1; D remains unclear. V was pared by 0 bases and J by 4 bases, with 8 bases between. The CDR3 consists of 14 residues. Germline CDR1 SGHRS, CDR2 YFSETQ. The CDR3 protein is CASSLGEPYNEQFF. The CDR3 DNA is TGCGCCAGCAGCTTGGGCGAGCCTTACAATGAGCAGTTCTTC.

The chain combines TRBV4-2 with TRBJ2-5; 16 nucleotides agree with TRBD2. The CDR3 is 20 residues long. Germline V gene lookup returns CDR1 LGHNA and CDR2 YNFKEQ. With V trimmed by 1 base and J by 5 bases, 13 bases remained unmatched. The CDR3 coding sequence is TGTGCCAGCAGCCAAGCACCGGGACTAGCGGGGGGGCAAAATTCGGAGACCCAGTACTTC. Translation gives CASSQAPGLAGGQNSETQYF.

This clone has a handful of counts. CDR3 nucleotides: TGTGCCAGCAGTGACGGACTTCCAAACGAGCAGTACTTC. It encodes CASSDGLPNEQYF. The chain employs TRBV25-1 and TRBJ2-7; a weak D match, TRBD2 (5 bases). With 3 bases removed from V and 5 bases from J, the gap between germline ends came to 11 bases. The CDR3 is 13 residues long. Germline V CDR1 and CDR2: MGHDK, SYGVNS.

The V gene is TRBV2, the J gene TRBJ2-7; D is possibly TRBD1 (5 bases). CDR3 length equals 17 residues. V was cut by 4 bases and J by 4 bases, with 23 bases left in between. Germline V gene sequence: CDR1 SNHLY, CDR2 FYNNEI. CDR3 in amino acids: CASSVPTAEQGKYEQYF. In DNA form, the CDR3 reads TGTGCCAGCAGTGTCCCGACAGCCGAACAAGGAAAATACGAGCAGTACTTC.

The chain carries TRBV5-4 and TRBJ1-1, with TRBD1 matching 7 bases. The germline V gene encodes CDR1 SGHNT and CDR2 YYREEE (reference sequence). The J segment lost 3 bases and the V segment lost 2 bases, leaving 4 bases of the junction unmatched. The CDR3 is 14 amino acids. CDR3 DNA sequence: TGTGCCAGCAGCTTCCCAGGGGGTGACACTGAAGCTTTCTTT. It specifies CASSFPGGDTEAFF.

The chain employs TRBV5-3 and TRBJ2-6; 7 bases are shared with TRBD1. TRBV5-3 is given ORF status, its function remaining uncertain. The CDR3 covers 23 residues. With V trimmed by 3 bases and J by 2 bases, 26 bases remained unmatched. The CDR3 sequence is CARSSRSSGRGRLSVPGANVLTF. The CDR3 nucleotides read TGTGCCAGAAGCTCCCGAAGCTCTGGTAGGGGGCGCCTCTCCGTCCCTGGGGCCAACGTCCTGACTTTC.

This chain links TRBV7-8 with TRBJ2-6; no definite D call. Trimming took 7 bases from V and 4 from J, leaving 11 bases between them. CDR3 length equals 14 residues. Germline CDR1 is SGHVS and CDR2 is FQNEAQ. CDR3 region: CASNPEHGANVLTF. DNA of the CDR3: TGTGCCAGCAACCCAGAACACGGGGCCAACGTCCTGACTTTC.

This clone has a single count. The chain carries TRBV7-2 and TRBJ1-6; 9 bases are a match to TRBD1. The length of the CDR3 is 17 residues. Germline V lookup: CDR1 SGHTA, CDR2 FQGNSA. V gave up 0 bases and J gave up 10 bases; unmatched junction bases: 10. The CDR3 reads CASSLAWDRAKRSPLHF. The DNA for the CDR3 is TGTGCCAGCAGCTTAGCGTGGGACAGGGCTAAACGCTCACCCCTCCACTTT.

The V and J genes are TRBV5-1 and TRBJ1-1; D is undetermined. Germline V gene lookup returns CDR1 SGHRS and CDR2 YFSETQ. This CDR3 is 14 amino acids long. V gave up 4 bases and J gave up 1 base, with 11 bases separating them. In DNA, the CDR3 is TGCGCCAGCAGCCAGACTATCGGGAACACTGAAGCTTTCTTT. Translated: CASSQTIGNTEAFF. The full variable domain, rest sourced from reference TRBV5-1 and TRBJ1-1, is KAGVTQTPRYLIKTRGQQVTLSCSPISGHRSVSWYQQTPGQGLQFLFEYFSETQRNKGNFPGRFSGRQFSNSRSEMNVSTLELGDSALYLCASSQTIGNTEAFFGQGTRLTVV.

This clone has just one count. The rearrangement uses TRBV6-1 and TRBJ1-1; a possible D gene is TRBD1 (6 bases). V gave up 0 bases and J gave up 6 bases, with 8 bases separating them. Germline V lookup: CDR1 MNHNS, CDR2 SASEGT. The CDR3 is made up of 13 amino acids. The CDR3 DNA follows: TGTGCCAGCAGTGAAGCGGGACAAGCTGAAGCTTTCTTT. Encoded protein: CASSEAGQAEAFF.

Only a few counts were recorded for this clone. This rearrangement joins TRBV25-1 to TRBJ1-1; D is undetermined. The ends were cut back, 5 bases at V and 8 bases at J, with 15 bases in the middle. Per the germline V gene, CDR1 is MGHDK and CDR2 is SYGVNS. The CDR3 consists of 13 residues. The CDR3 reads CASSYGSFEEAFF. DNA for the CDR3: TGTGCCAGCAGTTACGGTTCATTCGAAGAAGCTTTCTTT. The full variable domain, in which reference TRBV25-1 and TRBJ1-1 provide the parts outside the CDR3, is EADIYQTPRYLVIGTGKKITLECSQTMGHDKMYWYQQDPGMELHLIHYSYGVNSTEKGDLSSESTVSRIRTEHFPLTLESARPSHTSQYLCASSYGSFEEAFFGQGTRLTVV.